This is a list of T cell receptor beta chains from one sample in a study of monozygotic twins with inflammatory bowel disease. TCRdb reanalyzed the 5' RACE reads and collapses them to one entry per CDR3 protein, without DNA. This repertoire includes some 170,000 distinct CDR3 sequences. Sample: blood. The source of these receptors is a human donor with ulcerative colitis or Crohn's disease, or a healthy co-twin of an affected twin (not recorded which). The CDR3 runs from the conserved cysteine through the conserved F or W. The order of the fields is J gene, V gene, CDR3 protein.

j_gene: TRBJ2-4; v_gene: TRBV28; CDR3aa: CASRYTEQAKNIQYF
j_gene: TRBJ2-1; v_gene: TRBV5-6; CDR3aa: CASSYPGLAGDGEQFF
j_gene: TRBJ2-1; v_gene: TRBV7-9; CDR3aa: CASSFFLGSTEQFF
j_gene: TRBJ2-5; v_gene: TRBV7-2; CDR3aa: CASRDRGHQETQYF
j_gene: TRBJ1-1; v_gene: TRBV3-1; CDR3aa: CASSQEPLNTEAFF
j_gene: TRBJ2-1; v_gene: TRBV12-3/TRBV12-4; CDR3aa: CASSLAGGSNEQFF
j_gene: TRBJ1-6; v_gene: TRBV10-3; CDR3aa: CAISSLQSYNSPLHF
j_gene: TRBJ2-6; v_gene: TRBV6-5; CDR3aa: CASSYSGGSGANVLTF
j_gene: TRBJ1-1; v_gene: TRBV18; CDR3aa: CASSPNLGIQGAFF
j_gene: TRBJ2-7; v_gene: TRBV24-1; CDR3aa: CATSDPSGASYEQYF
j_gene: TRBJ2-1; v_gene: TRBV5-1; CDR3aa: CASSLSAGASYNEQFF
j_gene: TRBJ1-3; v_gene: TRBV6-2/TRBV6-3; CDR3aa: CASSPSGQLISGNTIYF
j_gene: TRBJ2-1; v_gene: TRBV27; CDR3aa: CASTLLAGGPNVQFF
j_gene: TRBJ2-1; v_gene: TRBV5-5; CDR3aa: CASSSTWRAIYNEQFF
j_gene: TRBJ2-1; v_gene: TRBV15; CDR3aa: CATSRVGVGESGNEQFF
j_gene: TRBJ1-4; v_gene: TRBV5-1; CDR3aa: CASSLPQGGNEKLFF
j_gene: TRBJ1-5; v_gene: TRBV20-1; CDR3aa: CSATRAPGGVKSNQPQHF
j_gene: TRBJ2-3; v_gene: TRBV12-3/TRBV12-4; CDR3aa: CASSFRGGDTLYF
j_gene: TRBJ2-1; v_gene: TRBV21-1; CDR3aa: CASSKEETGEKNEQFF
j_gene: TRBJ2-7; v_gene: TRBV24-1; CDR3aa: CATSDYFIEHRPYSEQYF
j_gene: TRBJ2-1; v_gene: TRBV10-3; CDR3aa: CAISEKSFRGYENEQFF
j_gene: TRBJ2-7; v_gene: TRBV30; CDR3aa: CAWSDPPINGRVSLSEQYF
j_gene: TRBJ2-3; v_gene: TRBV5-1; CDR3aa: CASEDTASTDTQYF